The clone carrying this T cell receptor beta chain appeared a few times. The antigen is not known. The data were taken from a study of cytomegalovirus exposure and HLA in healthy donors. About the research overall: Earlier findings included some 100 million unique TCR beta sequences obtained from 180 million or so T cells.

The CDR3 totals 14 residues. Trimming took off 4 bases at V and 2 bases at J, with 11 bases between the two ends. The germline CDR1 and CDR2 sequences are LNHNV and YYDKDF (reference sequence). Overall study findings and caveats: It was reportedly the case that the classifier diagnosed cytomegalovirus status with high specificity and sensitivity. The majority of TCR sequences were rare, yet some public TCRs appeared in many donors. Reports indicate that TCR beta sequences accurately predicted the HLA-A and HLA-B alleles of most subjects.

Researchers ran the PCR with 60 Vbeta and 13 Jbeta primers. The table came from immunoSEQ multiplex PCR; TCRdb's copy has only in-frame clones and leaves some out. The table has under 250,000 clones, around 73% seen once. The rearrangement links TRBV15 to TRBJ1-1; D is perhaps TRBD1 (6 bases). This receptor was obtained from a woman in her 30s in good health and CMV-seronegative. Sequencing input: PBMCs. CDR3 DNA sequence: TGTGCCACCAGCATTAGGGGGATCAACACTGAAGCTTTCTTT. Protein sequence: CATSIRGINTEAFF.